These T cell receptor beta chains were read from a single sample in a study of cytomegalovirus exposure and HLA in healthy donors. Assay used: immunoSEQ multiplex PCR; TCRdb lists only in-frame clones, some missing. This sample has fewer than 200,000 clones, with 70% to 90% found just once. Sequencing used PBMCs. All receptors come from a man aged 25 to 45 in good health and CMV-seropositive. CDR3s include the opening cysteine and the closing phenylalanine or tryptophan. The D gene is left open where the match is weak. Expanded clones are given a class, and other clones once, few, many or no size at all.

size | D | J | V | DNA | CDR3
. | TRBD1 | TRBJ2-1 | TRBV6-5 | TGTGCCAGCAGTCACCGGGACAGGGCCAATGAGCAGTTCTTC | CASSHRDRANEQFF
. | TRBD1 | TRBJ2-1 | TRBV28 | TGTGCCAGCAGTCCCGGGACAGTAGGGGGAAATGAGCAGTTCTTC | CASSPGTVGGNEQFF
few | TRBD2 | TRBJ2-3 | TRBV4-2 | TGTGCCAGCAGCCAAGAAAGAGCGGGAGTAGATACGCAGTATTTT | CASSQERAGVDTQYF
. | . | TRBJ2-7 | TRBV6-6 | TGTGCCAGCAGTTACGGCTCCGGGAGCTACGAGCAGTACTTC | CASSYGSGSYEQYF
. | TRBD1 | TRBJ1-2 | TRBV19 | TGTGCCAGTAGTATAACAGGGGGCTTCGATGGCTACACCTTC | CASSITGGFDGYTF
. | TRBD1 | TRBJ1-5 | TRBV6-1 | TGTGCCAGCAGTGATGGACAGGGCAATCAGCCCCAGCATTTT | CASSDGQGNQPQHF
once | . | TRBJ2-3 | TRBV11-2 | TGTGCCAGCAGCCACACAGATACGCAGTATTTT | CASSHTDTQYF
. | . | TRBJ1-2 | TRBV4-3 | TGCGCCAGCAGCCAAGATCTTACGGGGATGTGGTATGGCTACACCTTC | CASSQDLTGMWYGYTF
. | . | TRBJ1-5 | TRBV6-1 | TGTGCCAGCGATCGGGCGGAGGGTAGCAATCAGCCCCAGCATTTT | CASDRAEGSNQPQHF
. | . | TRBJ1-4 | TRBV5-6 | TGTGCCAGCAGCTTCGGTGCAACTAATGAAAAACTGTTTTTT | CASSFGATNEKLFF
. | TRBD1 | TRBJ2-5 | TRBV7-2 | TGTGCCAGCAGCTTAGTCCTTCTAGGACAGGCAGGCGAGACCCAGTACTTC | CASSLVLLGQAGETQYF
. | . | TRBJ2-7 | TRBV4-1 | TGCGCCAGCAGCACTCGATCTCGGATGACTAGCTCCTACGAGCAGTACTTC | CASSTRSRMTSSYEQYF
. | . | TRBJ1-1 | TRBV5-4 | TGTGCCAGCAGCTTGGGGCAGATGAACACTGAAGCTTTCTTT | CASSLGQMNTEAFF
once | TRBD1 | TRBJ2-5 | TRBV4-3 | TGCGCCAGCAGCCAATTTACAGGGGGAGAGACCCAGTACTTC | CASSQFTGGETQYF
. | . | TRBJ2-5 | TRBV9 | TGTGCCAGCAGCAATCGACCAGGTCAAGAGACCCAGTACTTC | CASSNRPGQETQYF
. | TRBD1 | TRBJ1-5 | TRBV18 | TGTGCCAGCTCATCGGGACAGGGAACTTATAGCAATCAGCCCCAGCATTTT | CASSSGQGTYSNQPQHF
. | TRBD1 | TRBJ2-7 | TRBV4-3 | TGCGCCAGCAGCCAGGGACAGGGGGGACCCTACGAGCAGTACTTC | CASSQGQGGPYEQYF
. | TRBD1 | TRBJ2-5 | TRBV2 | TGTGCCAGCAGTTGGAATTCCGACAGGGGCGAGACCCAGTACTTC | CASSWNSDRGETQYF
. | . | TRBJ2-7 | TRBV10-3 | TGTGCCATCAGGTTGGGAGACGACGAGCAGTACTTC | CAIRLGDDEQYF
. | TRBD1 | TRBJ2-1 | TRBV5-1 | TGCGCCAGCAGCTCGGGACAGGGGTTCTACAATGAGCAGTTCTTC | CASSSGQGFYNEQFF
. | . | TRBJ1-5 | TRBV27 | TGTGCCAGCAGTTTATGGGGGGGAGGTCAGCCCCAGCATTTT | CASSLWGGGQPQHF
. | TRBD2 | TRBJ2-3 | TRBV9 | TGTGCCAGCAGCGGACTAGCGAGCACAGATACGCAGTATTTT | CASSGLASTDTQYF
many | . | TRBJ1-1 | TRBV6-5 | TGTGCCAGCAGTCACCTAAACACTGAAGCTTTCTTT | CASSHLNTEAFF
. | . | TRBJ1-3 | TRBV9 | TGTGCCAGCAGAGGCCAGGGCCAACGAAACACCATATATTTT | CASRGQGQRNTIYF
. | . | TRBJ1-5 | TRBV5-5 | TGTGCCAGCAGTCCCGCCAGGCACAATCAGCCCCAGCATTTT | CASSPARHNQPQHF
. | TRBD2 | TRBJ2-1 | TRBV9 | TGTGCCAGCAGCGTAGGTGTTAGCGGGAGTCATGAGCAGTTCTTC | CASSVGVSGSHEQFF
. | . | TRBJ2-7 | TRBV4-1 | TGCGCCAGCAGCCAAGGTGGGGTTCGCGGGATCTATGTATACGAGCAGTACTTC | CASSQGGVRGIYVYEQYF